These T cell receptor beta chains were read from a single sample in a study of blood T cell repertoires in COVID-19. TCRdb keeps only in-frame clones here, not all; method: immunoSEQ multiplex PCR. The data contain 300,000 or so clones, 83% of them singletons. The sample consisted of peripheral blood. The receptors shown here come from a woman aged 50 to 65 with acute or convalescent COVID-19. CDR3s include the opening cysteine and the closing phenylalanine or tryptophan. D genes are given only for firm matches. Expanded clones are given a class, and other clones once, few, many or no size at all.

d_gene,j_gene,abundance,v_gene,CDR3nt,CDR3aa
TRBD2,TRBJ2-3,-,TRBV5-4,TGTGCCAGCAGCTTGTATGAGACTAGCGGGGAAAATACAGATACGCAGTATTTT,CASSLYETSGENTDTQYF
-,TRBJ1-1,-,TRBV7-2,TGTGCCAGCAGCTTAGAGATATTTTTGGCAGGGGCGAACACTGAAGCTTTCTTT,CASSLEIFLAGANTEAFF
TRBD1,TRBJ2-2,-,TRBV5-4,TGTGCCAGCAGCCGACAGGGGGCTGGCCGGGAGCTGTTTTTT,CASSRQGAGRELFF
-,TRBJ1-1,-,TRBV5-6,TGTGCCAGCAGCCTGTGGCCGGAAGCTTTCTTT,CASSLWPEAFF
TRBD2,TRBJ2-1,-,TRBV5-1,TGCGCCAGCAGACCTCCGGGACTAGCGGGATACAATGAGCAGTTCTTC,CASRPPGLAGYNEQFF
TRBD2,TRBJ2-3,-,TRBV27,TGTGCCAGCAGTTTAATAGCGGGGGCCACAGATACGCAGTATTTT,CASSLIAGATDTQYF
TRBD2,TRBJ2-7,-,TRBV7-2,TGTGCCAGCAGCTTAGAACTAGCGGAACTGTACGAGCAGTACTTC,CASSLELAELYEQYF
TRBD1,TRBJ1-6,-,TRBV2,TGTGCCAGCAGTAGACAGGGAGATTCACCCCTCCACTTT,CASSRQGDSPLHF
TRBD2,TRBJ2-3,few,TRBV3-1/TRBV3-2,TGTGCCAGCAGCCCCCTCCTAGCGGGGGGCTCCACAGATACGCAGTATTTT,CASSPLLAGGSTDTQYF
-,TRBJ2-7,-,TRBV5-1,TGCGCCAGCAGCTCAGAAGTAACCTACGAGCAGTACTTC,CASSSEVTYEQYF
-,TRBJ1-1,few,TRBV27,TGTGCCAGCAAAGAGAGAAACACTGAAGCTTTCTTT,CASKERNTEAFF
-,TRBJ1-1,-,TRBV19,TGTGCCAGTAGTATATCGGGAGCTAACACTGAAGCTTTCTTT,CASSISGANTEAFF
TRBD2,TRBJ2-1,-,TRBV19,TGTGCCAGTAGTCAACCGGGACTAAACTTGGGTGAGCAGTTCTTC,CASSQPGLNLGEQFF
TRBD1,TRBJ1-5,-,TRBV6-5,TGTGCCAGCAGTTCCCGACAGGGCTTCAATCAGCCCCAGCATTTT,CASSSRQGFNQPQHF
TRBD1,TRBJ1-6,-,TRBV9,TGTGCCAGCAGCGCGGCCAGGGGGCCCCTCCACTTT,CASSAARGPLHF
TRBD1,TRBJ1-2,-,TRBV5-5,TGTGCCAGCAGCCTTTCCGCCGGGACAGTCAACTATGGCTACACCTTC,CASSLSAGTVNYGYTF
-,TRBJ1-2,-,TRBV7-9,TGTGCCAGCAGCTTAGCGCGGACAGCACCCGATGGCTACACCTTC,CASSLARTAPDGYTF
TRBD2,TRBJ2-1,-,TRBV20-1,TGCAGTGCTAGTAGCGGGAGTAGGGACAATGAGCAGTTCTTC,CSASSGSRDNEQFF
TRBD2,TRBJ2-7,-,TRBV10-2,TGCGCCAGCCGAAGAGACGTAGCGGGAGACTACGAGCAGTACTTC,CASRRDVAGDYEQYF
-,TRBJ2-5,-,TRBV12-3/TRBV12-4,TGTGCCAGCAGCCGATCCCCCCAAGAGGCCCAGTACTTC,CASSRSPQEAQYF
-,TRBJ1-4,-,TRBV18,TGTGCCAGCTCACGCGGGGTGGTGGAGAATGAAAAACTGTTTTTT,CASSRGVVENEKLFF
TRBD1,TRBJ2-1,-,TRBV7-9,TGTGCCAGCAGCCTAGACCGGACAGGGGCCTACAATGAGCAGTTCTTC,CASSLDRTGAYNEQFF
-,TRBJ2-2,-,TRBV19,TGTGCCAGTAGTCCCCAAGGGGGTGCCGGGGAGCTGTTTTTT,CASSPQGGAGELFF
TRBD1,TRBJ2-1,once,TRBV12-5,TGTGCTAGTGGTTTGGCCCCAGGGGGAGAATCGGGCAATGAGCAGTTCTTC,CASGLAPGGESGNEQFF
TRBD1,TRBJ2-3,-,TRBV3-1/TRBV3-2,TGTGCCAGCAGCCAGAGGGGGCCTGGAGATACGCAGTATTTT,CASSQRGPGDTQYF
TRBD1,TRBJ1-2,-,TRBV30,TGTGCCTGGAGTGTAACCCGGACAGGGCGGTTATTTAACTATGGCTACACCTTC,CAWSVTRTGRLFNYGYTF
-,TRBJ2-7,-,TRBV7-9,TGTGCCAGCAGCTTAGGTGGCCAGGCCTACGAGCAGTACTTC,CASSLGGQAYEQYF
TRBD1,TRBJ2-5,-,TRBV10-3,TGTGCCATCAGTGAGGGACAGGACTACCAAGAGACCCAGTACTTC,CAISEGQDYQETQYF
-,TRBJ2-7,few,TRBV2,TGTGCCAGCAGTGAAGCGTTTGGCAGAAACTACGAGCAGTACTTC,CASSEAFGRNYEQYF
-,TRBJ2-5,-,TRBV29-1,TGCAGCGCCCTCGGGAGAGAGACCCAGTACTTC,CSALGRETQYF
-,TRBJ2-3,once,TRBV21-1,TGTGCCAGCAGCAAGGCAGGCTACCACACAGATACGCAGTATTTT,CASSKAGYHTDTQYF
-,TRBJ1-2,-,TRBV27,TGTGCCAGCAGTTTATCGAGTAGCTATGGCTACACCTTC,CASSLSSSYGYTF
-,TRBJ1-5,-,TRBV2,TGTGCCAGCGCGGGTAGCAATCAGCCCCAGCATTTT,CASAGSNQPQHF
TRBD2,TRBJ2-2,-,TRBV7-2,TGTGCCAGCAGCCAGCGGGACGCCGGGGAGCTGTTTTTT,CASSQRDAGELFF
TRBD1,TRBJ2-3,few,TRBV5-5,TGTGCCAGCTGGACCGGACAGGGCGGAGCAGATACGCAGTATTTT,CASWTGQGGADTQYF
TRBD2,TRBJ2-5,-,TRBV5-4,TGTGCCAGCAGATCCGCTACTAGCGGGACTCAAGAGACCCAGTACTTC,CASRSATSGTQETQYF
-,TRBJ2-5,-,TRBV3-1/TRBV3-2,TGTGCCAGCAGCCAAGGCCAGGGACAAGAGACCCAGTACTTC,CASSQGQGQETQYF
TRBD1,TRBJ1-6,many,TRBV7-2,TGTGCCAGCATCTCGGACAGGGTTTATAATTCACCCCTCCACTTT,CASISDRVYNSPLHF
-,TRBJ1-5,-,TRBV19,TGTGCCAGTAGTCTGTCTATGGATCAGCCCCAGCATTTT,CASSLSMDQPQHF
-,TRBJ1-4,-,TRBV5-4,TGTGCCAGCAGCTTGGGGGAGGTGTCTAATGAAAAACTGTTTTTT,CASSLGEVSNEKLFF
-,TRBJ2-4,-,TRBV3-1/TRBV3-2,TGTGCCAGCAGCCATACAGTAACCATTCAGTACTTC,CASSHTVTIQYF
TRBD1,TRBJ1-1,-,TRBV6-6,TGTGCCAGCAGTCGGACCGGGACAGGGGGCCTTATGAACACTGAAGCTTTCTTT,CASSRTGTGGLMNTEAFF
-,TRBJ1-1,-,TRBV29-1,TGCAGCACACGGACAGCGAACACTGAAGCTTTCTTT,CSTRTANTEAFF
TRBD1,TRBJ1-1,-,TRBV28,TGTGCCAACTCGGACAGGAATACTGAAGCTTTCTTT,CANSDRNTEAFF
TRBD1,TRBJ2-2,-,TRBV5-4,TGTGCCAGCAGCCTTGGGACAGGGAACACCGGGGAGCTGTTTTTT,CASSLGTGNTGELFF